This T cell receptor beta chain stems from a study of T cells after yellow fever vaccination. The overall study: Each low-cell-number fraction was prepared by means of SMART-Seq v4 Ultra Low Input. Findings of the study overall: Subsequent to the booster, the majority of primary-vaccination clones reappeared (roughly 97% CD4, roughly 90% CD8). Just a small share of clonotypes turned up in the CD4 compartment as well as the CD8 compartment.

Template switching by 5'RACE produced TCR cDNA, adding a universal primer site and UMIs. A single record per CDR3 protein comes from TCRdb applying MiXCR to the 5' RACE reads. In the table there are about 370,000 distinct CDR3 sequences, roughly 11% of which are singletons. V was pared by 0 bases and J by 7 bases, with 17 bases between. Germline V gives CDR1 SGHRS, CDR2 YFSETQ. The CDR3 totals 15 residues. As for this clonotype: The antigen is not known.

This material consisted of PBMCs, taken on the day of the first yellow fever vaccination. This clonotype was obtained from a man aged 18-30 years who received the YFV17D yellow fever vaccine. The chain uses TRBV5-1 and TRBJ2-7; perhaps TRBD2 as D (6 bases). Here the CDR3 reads CASSLAGRDFEEQYF. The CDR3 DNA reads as TGCGCCAGCAGCTTGGCGGGGCGGGACTTCGAGGAGCAGTACTTC. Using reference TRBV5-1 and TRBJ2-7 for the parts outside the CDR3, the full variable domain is KAGVTQTPRYLIKTRGQQVTLSCSPISGHRSVSWYQQTPGQGLQFLFEYFSETQRNKGNFPGRFSGRQFSNSRSEMNVSTLELGDSALYLCASSLAGRDFEEQYFGPGTRLTVT.